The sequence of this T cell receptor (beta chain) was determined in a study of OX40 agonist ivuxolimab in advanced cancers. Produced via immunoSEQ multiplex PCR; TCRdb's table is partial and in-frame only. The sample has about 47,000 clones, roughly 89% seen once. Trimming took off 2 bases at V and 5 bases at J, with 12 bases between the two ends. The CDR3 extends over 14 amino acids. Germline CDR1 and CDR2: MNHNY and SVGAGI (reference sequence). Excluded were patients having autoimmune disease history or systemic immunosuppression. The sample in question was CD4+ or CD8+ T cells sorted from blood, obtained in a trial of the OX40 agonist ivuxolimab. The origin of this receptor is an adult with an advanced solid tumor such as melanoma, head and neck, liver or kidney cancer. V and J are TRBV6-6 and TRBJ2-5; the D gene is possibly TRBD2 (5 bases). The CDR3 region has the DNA TGTGCCAGCAGTTACGACTACCAGGTGGAGACCCAGTACTTC. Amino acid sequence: CASSYDYQVETQYF.